These T cell receptor beta chains were read from a single sample in a study of T cells in Graves' hyperthyroidism and ophthalmopathy. TCRdb processed the multiplex PCR reads anew with MiXCR; each CDR3 protein has one entry. The table has 600,000 or so distinct CDR3 sequences, about 14% seen once. The sample consisted of blood. All receptors derive from a woman between 50 and 59 years old with Graves' ophthalmopathy. The CDR3 runs from the conserved cysteine through the conserved F or W. The D gene is left open where the match is weak. Size is omitted from some rows. Given values are once, few, many or a class for expanded clones.

j_gene | v_gene | abundance | d_gene | CDR3nt | CDR3aa
TRBJ2-2 | TRBV7-9 | . | TRBD1 | TGTGCCAGCAGCTCACCGACAGGGTTGAGCACCGGGGAGCTGTTTTTT | CASSSPTGLSTGELFF
TRBJ2-5 | TRBV6-2/TRBV6-3 | few | TRBD2 | TGTGCCAGCAGTTCCGTAGCGGGAGATGTCCAAGAGACCCAGTACTTC | CASSSVAGDVQETQYF
TRBJ2-5 | TRBV5-1 | many | . | TGCGCCAGCAGCTTGGCGGCAGGGAATGGTGAGACCCAGTACTTC | CASSLAAGNGETQYF
TRBJ2-1 | TRBV9 | . | TRBD2 | TGTGCCAGCACGGTATCCAGCGGGAATTATAATGAGCAGTTCTTC | CASTVSSGNYNEQFF
TRBJ1-3 | TRBV9 | many | . | TGTGCCAGCAGCGTAGGGTACGACTCTGGAAACACCATATATTTT | CASSVGYDSGNTIYF
TRBJ2-1 | TRBV2 | many | TRBD2 | TGTGCCAGCAGTGATGAGGCGGGGGGGAAGGGGTTCTTC | CASSDEAGGKGFF
TRBJ2-7 | TRBV14 | many | . | TGTGCCAGCAGTGACACCCAGGGCTACTACGAGCAGTACTTC | CASSDTQGYYEQYF
TRBJ2-1 | TRBV28 | many | TRBD2 | TGTGCCATCACGGGTTCCGGGACTAGCGGGAGAAAGGGGCTTACCCGAAGCAACAATGAGCAGTTCTTC | CAITGSGTSGRKGLTRSNNEQFF
TRBJ2-2 | TRBV9 | . | . | TGTGCCAGTCGAAAATGGGGGGATGGGGAGCTGTTTTTT | CASRKWGDGELFF
TRBJ2-1 | TRBV7-2 | many | TRBD2 | TGTGCCAGCAGCCGACCGCTAGCGGGTTACAATGAGCAGTTCTTC | CASSRPLAGYNEQFF
TRBJ2-7 | TRBV5-1 | many | . | TGTGCCAGCAGCTTAGCTGGCGAGCAGTACTTC | CASSLAGEQYF
TRBJ2-5 | TRBV20-1 | many | TRBD2 | TGCAGTGCTGAATCCGGGACTACGGGGAGAGGGTACCAAGAGACCCAGTACTTC | CSAESGTTGRGYQETQYF
TRBJ2-2 | TRBV12-5 | . | . | TGTGCTAGTGGTTTGCCTACAGGCCTCGCCACCGGGGAGCTGTTTTTT | CASGLPTGLATGELFF
TRBJ2-1 | TRBV6-2/TRBV6-3 | many | . | TGTGCCAGCAGTTACTTTCAGAGGGACGAGCAGTTCTTC | CASSYFQRDEQFF
TRBJ2-3 | TRBV19 | few | TRBD2 | TGTGCCAGTAGTAGGGATTGGCGGGGGGCAGATACGCAGTATTTT | CASSRDWRGADTQYF
TRBJ2-7 | TRBV30 | many | . | TGTGCCTGGAGTGAGTCCTACGAGCAGTACTTC | CAWSESYEQYF
TRBJ1-3 | TRBV30 | many | . | TGTGCCTGGAGGAGTGATAACTCTGGAAACACCATATATTTT | CAWRSDNSGNTIYF
TRBJ2-5 | TRBV9 | few | TRBD2 | TGTGCCAGCAGCGTAGGCTTCCCGGGAGCGGGAGGGGAGACCCAGTACTTC | CASSVGFPGAGGETQYF
TRBJ2-7 | TRBV27 | many | . | TGTGCCAGCAGTTTGTCTTTAAACGCCTACGAGCAGTACTTC | CASSLSLNAYEQYF
TRBJ2-7 | TRBV24-1 | many | TRBD2 | TGTGCCACCGGCCGGGCGGGAGTAGGGGAGCAGTACTTC | CATGRAGVGEQYF
TRBJ2-5 | TRBV28 | many | TRBD2 | TGTGCCAGCAACCCAAGAATGTTGAGCGGGAGATCAGAGACCCAGTACTTC | CASNPRMLSGRSETQYF
TRBJ2-1 | TRBV29-1 | many | . | TGCAGCGTTGAAGAGGCCGGGAGTTCCTACAATGAGCAGTTCTTC | CSVEEAGSSYNEQFF